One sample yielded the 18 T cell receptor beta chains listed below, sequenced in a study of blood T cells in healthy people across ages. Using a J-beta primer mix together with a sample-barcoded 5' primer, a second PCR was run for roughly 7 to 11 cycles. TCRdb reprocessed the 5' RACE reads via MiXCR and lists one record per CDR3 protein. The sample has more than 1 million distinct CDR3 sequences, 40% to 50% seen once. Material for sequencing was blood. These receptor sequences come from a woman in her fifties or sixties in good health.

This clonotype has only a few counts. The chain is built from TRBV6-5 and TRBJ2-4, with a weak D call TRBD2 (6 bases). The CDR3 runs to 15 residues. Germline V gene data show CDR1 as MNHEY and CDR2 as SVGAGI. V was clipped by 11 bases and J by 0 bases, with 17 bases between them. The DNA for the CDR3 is TGTGCCGTCTCTAATCCGGGACTAGCCAAAAACATTCAGTACTTC. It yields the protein CAVSNPGLAKNIQYF.

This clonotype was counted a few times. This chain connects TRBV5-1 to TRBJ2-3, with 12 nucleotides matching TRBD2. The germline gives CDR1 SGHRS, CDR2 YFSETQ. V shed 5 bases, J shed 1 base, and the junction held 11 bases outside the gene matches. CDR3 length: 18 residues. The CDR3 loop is CASRRETSGSYGTDTQYF. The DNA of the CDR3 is TGCGCCAGCAGGCGTGAGACTAGCGGGAGTTATGGCACAGATACGCAGTATTTT. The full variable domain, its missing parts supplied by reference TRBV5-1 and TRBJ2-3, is KAGVTQTPRYLIKTRGQQVTLSCSPISGHRSVSWYQQTPGQGLQFLFEYFSETQRNKGNFPGRFSGRQFSNSRSEMNVSTLELGDSALYLCASRRETSGSYGTDTQYFGPGTRLTVL.

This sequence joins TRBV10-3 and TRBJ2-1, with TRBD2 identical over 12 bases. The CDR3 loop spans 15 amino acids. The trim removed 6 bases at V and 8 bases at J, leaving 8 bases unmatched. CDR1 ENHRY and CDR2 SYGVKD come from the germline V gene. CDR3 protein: CAISLAGGPSDEQFF. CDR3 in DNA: TGTGCCATCAGCCTAGCGGGAGGGCCCTCTGATGAGCAGTTCTTC.

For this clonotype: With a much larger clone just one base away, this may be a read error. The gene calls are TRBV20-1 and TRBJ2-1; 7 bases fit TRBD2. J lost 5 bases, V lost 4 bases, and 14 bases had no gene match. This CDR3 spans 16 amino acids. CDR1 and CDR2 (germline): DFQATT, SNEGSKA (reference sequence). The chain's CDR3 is CSAIPRARESHNEQFF. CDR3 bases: TGCAGTGCTATACCTCGCGCGCGGGAGTCTCACAATGAGCAGTTCTTC.

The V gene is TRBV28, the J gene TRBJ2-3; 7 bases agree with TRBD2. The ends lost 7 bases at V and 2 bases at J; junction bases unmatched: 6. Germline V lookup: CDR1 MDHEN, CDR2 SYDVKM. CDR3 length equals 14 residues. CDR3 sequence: CASTTGGITDTQYF. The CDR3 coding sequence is TGTGCCAGCACCACCGGGGGGATCACAGATACGCAGTATTTT.

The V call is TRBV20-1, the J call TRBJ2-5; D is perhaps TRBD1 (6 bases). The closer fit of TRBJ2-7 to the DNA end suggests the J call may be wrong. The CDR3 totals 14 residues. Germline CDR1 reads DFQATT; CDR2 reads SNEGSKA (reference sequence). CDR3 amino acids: CSASRSRGIHEQYF. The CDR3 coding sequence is TGCAGTGCTAGCCGGTCCAGGGGAATCCACGAGCAGTACTTC.

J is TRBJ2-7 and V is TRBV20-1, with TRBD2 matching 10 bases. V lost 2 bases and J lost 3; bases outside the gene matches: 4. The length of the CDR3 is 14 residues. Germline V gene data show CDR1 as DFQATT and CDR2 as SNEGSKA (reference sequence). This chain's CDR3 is CSARFSGGRYEQYF. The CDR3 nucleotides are TGCAGTGCTAGATTTAGCGGGGGGCGCTACGAGCAGTACTTC.

CDR3 residues: CASSLTGGSMNEQFF. The DNA for the CDR3 is TGCGCCAGCAGCTTGACGGGCGGGAGTATGAATGAGCAGTTCTTC. The rearrangement uses TRBV5-1 and TRBJ2-1, with 7 bases that match TRBD2. CDR3 size: 15 residues. Germline CDR1 SGHRS, CDR2 YFSETQ. The junction had 8 bases not matched to a gene; V was cut back by 1 base and J by 7 bases.

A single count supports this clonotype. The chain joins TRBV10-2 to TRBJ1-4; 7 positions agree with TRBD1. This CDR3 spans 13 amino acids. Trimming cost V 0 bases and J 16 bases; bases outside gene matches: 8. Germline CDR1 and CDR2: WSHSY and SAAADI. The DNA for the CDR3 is TGCGCCAGCAGTGAGTCGTTTAGGGACAGAACGTTTTTT. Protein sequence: CASSESFRDRTFF.

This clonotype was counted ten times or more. The CDR3 here is CSAITGTGFHEQYF. The DNA for the CDR3 is TGCAGTGCCATCACCGGGACAGGGTTCCACGAGCAGTACTTC. This chain joins TRBV20-1 and TRBJ2-7, with 9 positions matching TRBD1. Germline lookup yields CDR1 DFQATT and CDR2 SNEGSKA (reference sequence). The CDR3 loop spans 14 amino acids. With 6 bases clipped from V and 5 bases from J, the junction kept 11 bases outside the gene matches.

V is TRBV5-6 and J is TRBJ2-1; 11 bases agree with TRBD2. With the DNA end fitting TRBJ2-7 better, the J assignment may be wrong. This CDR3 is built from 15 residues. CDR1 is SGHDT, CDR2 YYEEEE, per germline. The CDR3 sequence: CASRQGLAEYNEQYF. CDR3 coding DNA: TGTGCCAGCAGGCAGGGACTAGCGGAATACAATGAGCAGTACTTC.

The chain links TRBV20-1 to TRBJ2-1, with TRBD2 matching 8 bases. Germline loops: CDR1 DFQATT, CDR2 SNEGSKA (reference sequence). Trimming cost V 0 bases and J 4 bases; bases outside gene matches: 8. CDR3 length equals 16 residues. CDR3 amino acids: CSARDLNSGAYNEQFF. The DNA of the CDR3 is TGCAGTGCTAGAGATCTGAATAGCGGGGCATACAATGAGCAGTTCTTC.

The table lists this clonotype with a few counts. The CDR3 bases are TGCAGCGTCCAAAGCCTCTATGGCTACACCTTC. Translating gives CSVQSLYGYTF. The chain recombines TRBV29-1 with TRBJ1-2; D is unresolved. Per germline, CDR1 SQVTM and CDR2 ANQGSEA. The CDR3 is made up of 11 amino acids. Trimming removed 6 bases from V and 4 bases from J, with 9 bases in between.

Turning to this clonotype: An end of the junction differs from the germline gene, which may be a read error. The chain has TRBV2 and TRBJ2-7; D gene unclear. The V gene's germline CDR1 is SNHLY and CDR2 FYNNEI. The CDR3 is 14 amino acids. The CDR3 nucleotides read TGTGCCAGCAGTGCTATCACTTCCACCTACGAGCAGCACTTC. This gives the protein CASSAITSTYEQHF.

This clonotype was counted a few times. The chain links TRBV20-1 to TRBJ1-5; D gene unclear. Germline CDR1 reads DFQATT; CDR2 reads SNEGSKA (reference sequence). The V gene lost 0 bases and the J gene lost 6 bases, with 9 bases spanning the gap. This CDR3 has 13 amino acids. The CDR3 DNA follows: TGCAGTGCTAGAGATGCCCCGAGTCAGCCCCAGCATTTT. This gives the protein CSARDAPSQPQHF.

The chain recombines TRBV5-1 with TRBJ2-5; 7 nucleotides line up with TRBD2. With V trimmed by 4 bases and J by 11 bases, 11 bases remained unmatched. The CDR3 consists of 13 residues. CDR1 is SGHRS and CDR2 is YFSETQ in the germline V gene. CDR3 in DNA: TGCGCCAGCAGCCCCACTAGCGTCAATGAGCAGTACTTC. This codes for CASSPTSVNEQYF.

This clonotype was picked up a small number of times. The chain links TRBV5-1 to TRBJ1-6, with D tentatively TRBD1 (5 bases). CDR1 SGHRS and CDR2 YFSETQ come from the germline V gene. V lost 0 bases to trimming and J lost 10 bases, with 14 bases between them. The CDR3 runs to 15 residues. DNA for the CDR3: TGCGCCAGCAGCTTGGTTGGGACGCTCGGATCACCCCTCCACTTT. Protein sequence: CASSLVGTLGSPLHF.

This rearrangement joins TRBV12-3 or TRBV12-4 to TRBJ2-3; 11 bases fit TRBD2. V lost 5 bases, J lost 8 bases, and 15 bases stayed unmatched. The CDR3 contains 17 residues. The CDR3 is CASSPPRRLAGIGTQYF. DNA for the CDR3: TGTGCCAGCAGTCCTCCCCGCCGACTAGCGGGGATAGGTACGCAGTATTTT.